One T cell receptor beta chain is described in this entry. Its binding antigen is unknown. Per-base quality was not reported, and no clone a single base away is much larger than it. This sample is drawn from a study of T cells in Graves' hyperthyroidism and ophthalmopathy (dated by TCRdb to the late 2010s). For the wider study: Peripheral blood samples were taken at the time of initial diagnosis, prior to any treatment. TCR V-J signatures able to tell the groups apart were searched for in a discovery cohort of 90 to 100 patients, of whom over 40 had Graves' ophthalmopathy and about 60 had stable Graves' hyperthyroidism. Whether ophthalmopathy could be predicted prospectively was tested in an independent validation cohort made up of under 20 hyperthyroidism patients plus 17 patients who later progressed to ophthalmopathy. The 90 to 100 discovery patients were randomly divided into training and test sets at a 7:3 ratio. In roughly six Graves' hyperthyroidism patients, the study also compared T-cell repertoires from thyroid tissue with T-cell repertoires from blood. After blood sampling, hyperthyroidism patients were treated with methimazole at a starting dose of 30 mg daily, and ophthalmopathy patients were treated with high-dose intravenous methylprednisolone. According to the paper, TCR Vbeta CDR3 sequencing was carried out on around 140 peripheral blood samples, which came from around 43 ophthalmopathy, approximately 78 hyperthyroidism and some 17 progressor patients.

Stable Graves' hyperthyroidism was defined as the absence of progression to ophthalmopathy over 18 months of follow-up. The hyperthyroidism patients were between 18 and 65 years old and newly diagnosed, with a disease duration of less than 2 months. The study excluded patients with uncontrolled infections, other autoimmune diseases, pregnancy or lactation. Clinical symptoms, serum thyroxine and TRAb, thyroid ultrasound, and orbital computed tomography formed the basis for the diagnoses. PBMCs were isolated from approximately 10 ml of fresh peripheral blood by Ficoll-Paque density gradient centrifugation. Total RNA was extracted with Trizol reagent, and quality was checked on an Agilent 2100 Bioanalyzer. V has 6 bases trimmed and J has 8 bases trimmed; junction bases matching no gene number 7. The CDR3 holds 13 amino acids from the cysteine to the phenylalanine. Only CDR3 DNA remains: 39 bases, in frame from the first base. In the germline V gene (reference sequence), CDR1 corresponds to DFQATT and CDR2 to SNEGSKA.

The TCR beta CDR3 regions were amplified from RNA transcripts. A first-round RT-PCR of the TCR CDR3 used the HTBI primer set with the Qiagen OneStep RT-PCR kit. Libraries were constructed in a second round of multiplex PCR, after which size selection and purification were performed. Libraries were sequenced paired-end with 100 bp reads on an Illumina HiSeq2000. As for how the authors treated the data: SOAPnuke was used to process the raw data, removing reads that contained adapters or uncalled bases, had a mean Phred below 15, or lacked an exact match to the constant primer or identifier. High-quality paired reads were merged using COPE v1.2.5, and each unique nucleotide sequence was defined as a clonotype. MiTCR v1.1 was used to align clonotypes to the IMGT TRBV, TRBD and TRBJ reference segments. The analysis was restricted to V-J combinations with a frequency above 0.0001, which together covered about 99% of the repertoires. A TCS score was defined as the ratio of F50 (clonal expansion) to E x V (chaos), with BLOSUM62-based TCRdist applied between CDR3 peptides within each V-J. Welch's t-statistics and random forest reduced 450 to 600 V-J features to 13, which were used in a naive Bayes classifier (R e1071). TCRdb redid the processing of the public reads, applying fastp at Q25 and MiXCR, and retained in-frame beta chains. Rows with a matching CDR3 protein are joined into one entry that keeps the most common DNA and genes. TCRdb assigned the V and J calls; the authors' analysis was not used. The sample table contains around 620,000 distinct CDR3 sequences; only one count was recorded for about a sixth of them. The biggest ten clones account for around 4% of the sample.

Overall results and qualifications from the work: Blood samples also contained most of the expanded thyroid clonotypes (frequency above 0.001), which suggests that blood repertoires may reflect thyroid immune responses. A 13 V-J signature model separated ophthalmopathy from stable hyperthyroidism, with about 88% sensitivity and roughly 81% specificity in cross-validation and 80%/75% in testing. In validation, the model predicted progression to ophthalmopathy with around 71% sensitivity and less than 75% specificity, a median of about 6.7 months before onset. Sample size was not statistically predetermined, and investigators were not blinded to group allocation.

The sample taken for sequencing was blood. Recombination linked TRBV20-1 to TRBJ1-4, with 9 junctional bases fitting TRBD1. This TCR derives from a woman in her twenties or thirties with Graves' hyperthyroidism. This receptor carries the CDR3 CSALDRGGEKLFF. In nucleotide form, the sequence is TGCAGTGCGCTGGACAGGGGAGGGGAAAAACTGTTTTTT.